This T cell receptor (beta chain) derives from a study of T-cell memory formation after mild COVID-19. Losses at the gene ends were 8 bases for V and 9 bases for J; bases not matched to a gene: 11. This CDR3 has 14 amino acids. The germline V gene has CDR1 MNHEY and CDR2 SMNVEV (reference sequence). In TCRdb, the 5' RACE reads were re-called with MiXCR into one record per CDR3 protein. Of roughly 400,000 distinct CDR3 sequences detected, about 15% appear once; the ten largest clones hold about 22%. This chain joins TRBV27 and TRBJ2-1; TRBD1 aligns across 9 bases. Sequencing was performed on PBMCs or a T cell subset sorted from them (not recorded which). This clonotype originated in a man aged 18 to 29 who had mild COVID-19 (a few samples of this study predate the infection). Cell type and time point are not known. The CDR3 spells CASLPGQGTTEQFF. The CDR3 DNA follows: TGTGCCAGCCTGCCGGGACAGGGTACTACTGAGCAGTTCTTC.